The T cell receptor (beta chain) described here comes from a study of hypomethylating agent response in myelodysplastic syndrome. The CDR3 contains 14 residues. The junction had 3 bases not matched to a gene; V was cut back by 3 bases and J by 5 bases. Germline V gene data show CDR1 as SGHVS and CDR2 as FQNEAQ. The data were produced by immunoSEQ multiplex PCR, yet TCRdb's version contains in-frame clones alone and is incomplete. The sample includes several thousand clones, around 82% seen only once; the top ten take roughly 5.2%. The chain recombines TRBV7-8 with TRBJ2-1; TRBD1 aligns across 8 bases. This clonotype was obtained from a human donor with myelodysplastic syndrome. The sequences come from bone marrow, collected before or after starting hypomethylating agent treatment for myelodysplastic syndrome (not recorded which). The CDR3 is CASSFLQGDNEQFF. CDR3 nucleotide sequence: TGTGCCAGCAGCTTCCTACAGGGGGACAATGAGCAGTTCTTC.